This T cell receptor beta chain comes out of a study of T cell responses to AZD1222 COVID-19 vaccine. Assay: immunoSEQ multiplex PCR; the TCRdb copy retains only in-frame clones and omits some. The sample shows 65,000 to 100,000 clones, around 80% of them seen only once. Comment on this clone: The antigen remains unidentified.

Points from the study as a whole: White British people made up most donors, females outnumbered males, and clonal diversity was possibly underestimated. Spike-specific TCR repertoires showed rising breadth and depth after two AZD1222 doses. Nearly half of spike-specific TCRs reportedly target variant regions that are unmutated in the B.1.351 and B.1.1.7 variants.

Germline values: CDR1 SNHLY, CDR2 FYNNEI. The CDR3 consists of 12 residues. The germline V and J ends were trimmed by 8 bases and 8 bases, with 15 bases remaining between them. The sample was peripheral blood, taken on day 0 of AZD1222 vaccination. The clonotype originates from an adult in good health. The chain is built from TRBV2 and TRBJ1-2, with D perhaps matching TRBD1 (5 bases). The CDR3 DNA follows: TGTGCCAGCGGGGGGGACCTGGGCGGCTACACCTTC. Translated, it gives CASGGDLGGYTF.